A selection of T cell receptor beta chains follows, all from one sample in a study of T cell responses to AZD1222 COVID-19 vaccine. The repertoire was sequenced with immunoSEQ multiplex PCR; TCRdb's copy has only in-frame clones and lacks some. The sample holds some 150,000 clones, about 92% seen once. The starting material was peripheral blood, obtained on day 0 of AZD1222 vaccination. Receptors were obtained from an adult in good health. Both conserved end residues are part of each CDR3. D genes are given only for firm matches. The size field is filled for only some rows; it gives once, few, many or a size class.

v_call,j_call,d_call,clone_size,cdr3_nt,cdr3_aa
TRBV6-5,TRBJ2-5,-,-,TGTGCCAGCAGTCTTCAAGAGACCCAGTACTTC,CASSLQETQYF
TRBV5-1,TRBJ2-3,-,-,TGCGCCAGCAGCTTCGCGGGACGACTAACAGATACGCAGTATTTT,CASSFAGRLTDTQYF
TRBV19,TRBJ1-2,-,-,TGTGCCAGTAGTACAGAGTTAACCGGCCCGAAATACCTTAACTATGGCTACACCTTC,CASSTELTGPKYLNYGYTF
TRBV2,TRBJ2-5,TRBD1,-,TGTGCCAGCAGTGAGGAGACAGGGGGTTCGGCCCAGTACTTC,CASSEETGGSAQYF
TRBV24-1,TRBJ1-2,-,-,TGTGCCACCAGTGACGATGGGACGGACTATGGCTACACCTTC,CATSDDGTDYGYTF
TRBV6-5,TRBJ2-5,TRBD1,-,TGTGCCAGCACCTCGGACAGGGGGCGAGCGGAGACCCAGTACTTC,CASTSDRGRAETQYF
TRBV7-3,TRBJ2-1,TRBD2,-,TGTGCCAGCAGCTCAAGCGGGGGAACGGATGAGCAGTTCTTC,CASSSSGGTDEQFF
TRBV5-1,TRBJ1-3,-,once,TGCGCCAGCAGCTGGGATTCAAGCTCTGGAAACACCATATATTTT,CASSWDSSSGNTIYF
TRBV7-9,TRBJ2-2,TRBD1,-,TGTGCCAGCAGCTCTACGGGACAGGGGACCGGGGAGCTGTTTTTT,CASSSTGQGTGELFF
TRBV20-1,TRBJ2-7,-,-,TGCAGTGCCCTGACTAGCTACGAGCAGTACTTC,CSALTSYEQYF
TRBV7-2,TRBJ2-1,-,-,TGTGCCAGCAGCTCCGGACTATTTGGAGGTGATGAGCAGTTCTTC,CASSSGLFGGDEQFF
TRBV29-1,TRBJ1-4,TRBD1,-,TGCAGCGTTCTCAGGGGGGGCAGGAGTAATGAAAAACTGTTTTTT,CSVLRGGRSNEKLFF
TRBV19,TRBJ2-1,-,-,TGTGCCAGTAGTCGCGAGAGCTCCTACAATGAGCAGTTCTTC,CASSRESSYNEQFF
TRBV4-1,TRBJ2-2,-,-,TGCGCCAGCAGCCACCCTCCCCGGGGGCCCATGAACACCGGGGAGCTGTTTTTT,CASSHPPRGPMNTGELFF
TRBV27,TRBJ1-1,TRBD1,once,TGTGCCAGCAGTTTACCCGGGACAGGGGAGGAAAAAGCTTTCTTT,CASSLPGTGEEKAFF
TRBV7-9,TRBJ1-2,-,-,TGTGCCAGCAGCTTAGATGGGGTAATTGGTGGCTACACCTTC,CASSLDGVIGGYTF
TRBV19,TRBJ2-1,TRBD2,-,TGTGCCAGTAGTAGACTAGCGGGAGACTACAATGAGCAGTTCTTC,CASSRLAGDYNEQFF
TRBV10-1,TRBJ2-7,-,-,TGCGCCAGCAGTGATGACGGGGATTCCTACGAGCAGTACTTC,CASSDDGDSYEQYF
TRBV3-1/TRBV3-2,TRBJ1-1,-,-,TGTGCCAGCAGCCAAGCCGGGGGTGGCACTGAAGCTTTCTTT,CASSQAGGGTEAFF
TRBV2,TRBJ2-5,-,-,TGTGCCAGCACTACACAGGAGACCCAGTACTTC,CASTTQETQYF
TRBV27,TRBJ1-2,TRBD1,-,TGTGCCAGCAGCCCGGACAGGAGCTGGGGCTACACCTTC,CASSPDRSWGYTF
TRBV11-2,TRBJ1-1,TRBD1,-,TGTGCCAGCAGCCCGCAGGGGGCATTGAACACTGAAGCTTTCTTT,CASSPQGALNTEAFF
TRBV5-4,TRBJ1-2,-,-,TGTGCCAGCAGCTTTGTACCGAACTATGGCTACACCTTC,CASSFVPNYGYTF
TRBV7-2,TRBJ2-3,-,-,TGTGCCAGCAGCTTAGAATACTTAGTGGGGCCCACAGATACGCAGTATTTT,CASSLEYLVGPTDTQYF
TRBV5-4,TRBJ2-3,TRBD2,-,TGTGCCAGCAGCTTGTCCGGGAGGGGAGCAGATACGCAGTATTTT,CASSLSGRGADTQYF
TRBV3-1/TRBV3-2,TRBJ2-5,TRBD2,-,TGTGCCAGCAGCCAAGAAGTTGGGCGGGGGCAAGAGACCCAGTACTTC,CASSQEVGRGQETQYF
TRBV19,TRBJ2-3,TRBD1,-,TGTGCCAGCAGGGACAGGGGAGATACGCAGTATTTT,CASRDRGDTQYF
TRBV5-1,TRBJ1-6,TRBD1,-,TGCGCCAGCGGGGACAGGGATTCACCCCTCCACTTT,CASGDRDSPLHF
TRBV7-3,TRBJ1-1,-,-,TGTGCCAGCAGCTTATACGTGGGACGACGGGGGAACACTGAAGCTTTCTTT,CASSLYVGRRGNTEAFF
TRBV14,TRBJ1-3,-,-,TGTGCCAGCAGCCAAGAAGTCTGGGGGACTGGAAACACCATATATTTT,CASSQEVWGTGNTIYF
TRBV5-1,TRBJ2-1,TRBD2,-,TGCGCCAGCAGCCCGGGGACTAGCGCGTTATACAATGAGCAGTTCTTC,CASSPGTSALYNEQFF
TRBV14,TRBJ2-3,TRBD2,-,TGTGCCAGCGGACTAGCGGGAGCCAGCACAGATACGCAGTATTTT,CASGLAGASTDTQYF
TRBV5-1,TRBJ2-1,-,-,TGCGCCAGCAGCTTGTATCCGGGAGTGGGTAATGAGCAGTTCTTC,CASSLYPGVGNEQFF
TRBV7-2,TRBJ1-5,-,-,TGTGCCAGCAGCTCCGTGGGTTTTCGGCCCCAGCATTTT,CASSSVGFRPQHF
TRBV4-1,TRBJ1-3,-,-,TGCGCCAGCAGCCAAGACTCCTACCCCTCTTTCTCTGGAAACACCATATATTTT,CASSQDSYPSFSGNTIYF
TRBV10-3,TRBJ1-1,-,-,TGTGCCATCAGTGAGTCGAATTGGGGGGAAGCTTTCTTT,CAISESNWGEAFF
TRBV27,TRBJ1-4,-,-,TGTGCCAGCAGCCGTCGGGGGGCAACTAATGAAAAACTGTTTTTT,CASSRRGATNEKLFF
TRBV18,TRBJ2-1,-,-,TGTGCCAGCTCACCAGGGGTTGAGCAGTTCTTC,CASSPGVEQFF
TRBV11-2,TRBJ1-6,TRBD1,-,TGTGCCAGCAGCCCAGGGACAGGGCGTTCACCCCTCCACTTT,CASSPGTGRSPLHF
TRBV7-3,TRBJ1-1,-,-,TGTGCCAGCAGCTTACAACAGAACACTGAAGCTTTCTTT,CASSLQQNTEAFF
TRBV5-5,TRBJ2-5,-,-,TGTGCCAGCAGCTTGGGGGGGGCTAGCGGCCCCCAAGAGACCCAGTACTTC,CASSLGGASGPQETQYF
TRBV11-1,TRBJ2-7,TRBD1,-,TGTGCCAGCAGCTCCAGGACAGGGGGCAGCGAGCAGTACTTC,CASSSRTGGSEQYF
TRBV5-5,TRBJ2-7,-,-,TGTGCCAGCAGCTATGGGACTGGGAACTACGAGCAGTACTTC,CASSYGTGNYEQYF
TRBV7-2,TRBJ2-7,-,-,TGTGCCAGCAGCCCTCGCTACACTCCCTACGAGCAGTACTTC,CASSPRYTPYEQYF
TRBV7-2,TRBJ1-4,-,-,TGTGCCAGCAGCTTAGGACAGGTTCCTAATGAAAAACTGTTTTTT,CASSLGQVPNEKLFF
TRBV24-1,TRBJ2-7,TRBD1,-,TGTGCCACCAGTGACTCCGGGACAGGGGGCCCCGAGCAGTACTTC,CATSDSGTGGPEQYF
TRBV6-5,TRBJ1-1,TRBD1,-,TGTGCCAGCAGTTACTCGCCGGGACAGGGTCAAGCTTTCTTT,CASSYSPGQGQAFF
TRBV5-6,TRBJ1-4,-,-,TGTGCCAGCAGCTCCCCGGGACTTCCAAAAAATGAAAAACTGTTTTTT,CASSSPGLPKNEKLFF